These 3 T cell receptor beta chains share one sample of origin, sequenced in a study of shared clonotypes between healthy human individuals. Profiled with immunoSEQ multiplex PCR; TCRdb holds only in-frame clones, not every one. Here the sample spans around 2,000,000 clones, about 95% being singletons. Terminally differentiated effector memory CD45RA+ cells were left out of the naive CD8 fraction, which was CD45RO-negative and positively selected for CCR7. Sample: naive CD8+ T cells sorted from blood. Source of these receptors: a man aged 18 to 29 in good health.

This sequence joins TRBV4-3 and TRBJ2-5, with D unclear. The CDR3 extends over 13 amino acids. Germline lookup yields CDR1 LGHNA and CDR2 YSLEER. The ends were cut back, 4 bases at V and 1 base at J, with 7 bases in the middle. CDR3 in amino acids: CASSPDTQETQYF. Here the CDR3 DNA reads TGCGCCAGCAGCCCCGACACCCAAGAGACCCAGTACTTC.

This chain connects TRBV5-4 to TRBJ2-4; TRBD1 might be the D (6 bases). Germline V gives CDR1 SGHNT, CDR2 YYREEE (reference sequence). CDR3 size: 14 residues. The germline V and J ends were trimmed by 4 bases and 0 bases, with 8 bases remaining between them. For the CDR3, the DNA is TGTGCCAGCAGCCCAGGGGTAGCCAAAAACATTCAGTACTTC. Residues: CASSPGVAKNIQYF. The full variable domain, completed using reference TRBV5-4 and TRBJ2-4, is ETGVTQSPTHLIKTRGQQVTLRCSSQSGHNTVSWYQQALGQGPQFIFQYYREEENGRGNFPPRFSGLQFPNYSSELNVNALELDDSALYLCASSPGVAKNIQYFGAGTRLSVL.

This CDR3 is CASSFVGAYEQYF. The CDR3 nucleotides are TGTGCCAGCAGCTTTGTCGGTGCTTACGAGCAGTACTTC. V and J are TRBV5-4 and TRBJ2-7; D is ambiguous. This CDR3 has 13 residues. Trimming stripped 2 bases from V and 4 bases from J, with 10 bases between. Germline lookup yields CDR1 SGHNT and CDR2 YYREEE (reference sequence). The variable domain in full, completed from reference TRBV5-4 and TRBJ2-7, reads ETGVTQSPTHLIKTRGQQVTLRCSSQSGHNTVSWYQQALGQGPQFIFQYYREEENGRGNFPPRFSGLQFPNYSSELNVNALELDDSALYLCASSFVGAYEQYFGPGTRLTVT.